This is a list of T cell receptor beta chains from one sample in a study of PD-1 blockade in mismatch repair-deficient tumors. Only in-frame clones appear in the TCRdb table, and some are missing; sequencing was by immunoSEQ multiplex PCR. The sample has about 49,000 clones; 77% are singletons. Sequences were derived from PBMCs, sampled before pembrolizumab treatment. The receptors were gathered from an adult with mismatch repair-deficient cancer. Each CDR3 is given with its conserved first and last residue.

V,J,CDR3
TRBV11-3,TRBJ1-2,CASSLRTGTYTF
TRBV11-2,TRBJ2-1,CASSLERPRVYNEQFF
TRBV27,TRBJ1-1,CASSLYRESAEAFF
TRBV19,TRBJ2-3,CASSMASTADTQYF
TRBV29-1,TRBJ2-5,CSVEFRAQETQYF
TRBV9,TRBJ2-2,CASSRRGGELFF
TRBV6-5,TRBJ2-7,CASSLQGKYEQYF
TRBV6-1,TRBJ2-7,CASSLRRREQYF
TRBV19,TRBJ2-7,CASSIVGGERYEQYF
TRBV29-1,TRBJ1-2,CSVFDRDNGGYTF
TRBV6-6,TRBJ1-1,CASSSDRGNTEAFF
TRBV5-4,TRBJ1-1,CASSATRVGSHEAFF
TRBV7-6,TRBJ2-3,CASSPSPQGTSTDTQYF
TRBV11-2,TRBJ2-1,CASSSIRGGTYNEQFF
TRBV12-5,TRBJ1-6,CASGLGGTISPLHF
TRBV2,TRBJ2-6,CASDREKSSGANVLTF
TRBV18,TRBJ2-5,CASSPPGETQYF
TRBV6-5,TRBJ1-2,CASSPLDRVYGYTF
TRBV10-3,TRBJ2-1,CAISEGGQGHNEQFF
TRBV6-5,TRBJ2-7,CASSPGLALEQYF
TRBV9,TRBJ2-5,CASSTRTGLGETQYF
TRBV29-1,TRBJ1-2,CSVPQGQNGYTF
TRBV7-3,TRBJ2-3,CASSPYGVLAGSGADTQYF
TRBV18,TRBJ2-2,CASSQGTTGELFF